This TCR beta chain was captured by sequencing in a study of cytomegalovirus exposure and HLA in healthy donors. Whole-study findings and limits: Immune exposure data for these donors was limited to CMV serostatus. For TCR beta chains, V- and J-gene trimming was later linked to a missense DCLRE1C variant.

Donors were ostensibly healthy at sampling, although undocumented immune exposures were probable. Looked up from germline, CDR1 is SGHRS and CDR2 is YFSETQ. The trim removed 3 bases at V and 5 bases at J, leaving 5 bases unmatched. CDR3 length: 14 amino acids. To note about this clone: Its specificity is not known.

Primers for the PCR totalled 60 Vbeta and 13 Jbeta. Sequenced by immunoSEQ multiplex PCR; TCRdb stores in-frame clones only, minus some. The table lists 180,000 or so clones, 70% to 90% of them singletons, with around 0.3% in the top ten. J is TRBJ2-5 and V is TRBV5-1, with 9 nucleotides matching TRBD1. This clonotype originated in a woman aged 25-40 years in good health and CMV-seronegative. The sequenced sample consisted of PBMCs. CDR3 bases: TGCGCCAGCAGCTCCACAGGGGGCGAGGAGACCCAGTACTTC. Protein sequence: CASSSTGGEETQYF.